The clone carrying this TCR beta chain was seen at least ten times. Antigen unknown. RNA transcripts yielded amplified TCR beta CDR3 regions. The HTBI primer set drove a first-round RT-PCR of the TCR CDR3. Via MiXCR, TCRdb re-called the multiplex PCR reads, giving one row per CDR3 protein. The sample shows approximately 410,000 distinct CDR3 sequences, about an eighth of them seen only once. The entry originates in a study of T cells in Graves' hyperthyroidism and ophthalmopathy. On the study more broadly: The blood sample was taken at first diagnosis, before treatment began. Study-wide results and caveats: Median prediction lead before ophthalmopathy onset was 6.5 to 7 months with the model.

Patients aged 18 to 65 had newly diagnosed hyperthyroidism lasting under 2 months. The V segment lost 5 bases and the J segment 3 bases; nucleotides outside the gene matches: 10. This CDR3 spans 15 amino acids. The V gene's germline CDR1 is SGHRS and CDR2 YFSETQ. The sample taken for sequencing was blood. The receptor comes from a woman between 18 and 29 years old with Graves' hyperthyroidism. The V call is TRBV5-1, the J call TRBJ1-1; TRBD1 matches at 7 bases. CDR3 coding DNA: TGCGCCAGCAGGGACAGGTTCCTAGGGGACACTGAAGCTTTCTTT. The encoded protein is CASRDRFLGDTEAFF.